These 11 T cell receptor beta chains originate from one sample sequenced in a study of blood T cell repertoires in COVID-19. TCRdb's table, derived via immunoSEQ multiplex PCR, lists solely in-frame clones and lacks some. The table records 90,000 to 150,000 clones, less than 75% of them present only once. The specimen sequenced was peripheral blood. The receptors derive from a human donor with acute or convalescent COVID-19. The donor label of this sample is uncertain.

This chain's CDR3 is CASSESGVNYGYTF. In DNA form, the CDR3 reads TGTGCCAGCAGTGAATCAGGGGTCAACTATGGCTACACCTTC. The V and J genes are TRBV25-1 and TRBJ1-2, with D tentatively TRBD1 (6 bases). The CDR3 totals 14 residues. V was pared by 1 base and J by 2 bases, with 8 bases between. CDR1 and CDR2 (germline): MGHDK, SYGVNS.

This clone was found many times. The V gene is TRBV3-1 (or the pseudogene TRBV3-2), the J gene TRBJ1-3, with 8 bases aligning to TRBD1. The CDR3 totals 16 residues. With V trimmed by 2 bases and J by 0 bases, 3 bases remained unmatched. Looked up from germline, CDR1 is LGHDT and CDR2 is YNNKEL (reference sequence). CDR3 sequence reads: CASSQQGASSGNTIYF. The CDR3 DNA follows: TGTGCCAGCAGCCAACAGGGGGCTTCCTCTGGAAACACCATATATTTT.

CDR3 bases: TGTGCCAGCAGCCTAGCCTCCTACGAGCAGTACTTC. It yields the protein CASSLASYEQYF. The V gene is TRBV14, the J gene TRBJ2-7; D not resolved. The CDR3 covers 12 residues. CDR1 is SGHDN, CDR2 FVKESK, per germline. The V and J ends lost 4 bases and 0 bases respectively, with 4 bases between them.

This clone was found a few times. The V gene is TRBV6-1, the J gene TRBJ2-3, with D perhaps TRBD2 (6 bases). This CDR3 region has 17 residues. Germline V lookup: CDR1 MNHNS, CDR2 SASEGT. Deletions cut 3 bases from V and 4 bases from J, with 20 bases between. CDR3 DNA: TGTGCCAGCAGTGATGCCCCGGGACTTCGGAGGGCAGATACGCAGTATTTT. Residues: CASSDAPGLRRADTQYF.

This clone was counted once. The rearrangement links TRBV12-3 or TRBV12-4 to TRBJ2-7; D might be TRBD1 (6 bases). The CDR3 extends over 13 amino acids. The V gene lost 3 bases and the J gene lost 4 bases, with 10 bases spanning the gap. CDR3 sequence reads: CASSLDSGYEQYF. The DNA of the CDR3 is TGTGCCAGCAGTTTGGACAGCGGATACGAGCAGTACTTC.

The V call is TRBV24-1, the J call TRBJ2-2; 9 bases map to TRBD1. V shed 4 bases and J 1 base; nucleotides not matched to a gene: 3. Germline V gene sequence: CDR1 KGHDR, CDR2 SFDVKD. CDR3 length equals 16 residues. CDR3 loop: CATSDYRGRNTGELFF. In nucleotides, the CDR3 is TGTGCCACCAGTGACTACAGGGGGCGGAACACCGGGGAGCTGTTTTTT.

This chain joins TRBV6-2 or TRBV6-3 and TRBJ2-5, with D maybe TRBD2 (6 bases). CDR3 length equals 14 residues. Per germline, CDR1 MNHEY and CDR2 SVGEGT. Trimming stripped 0 bases from V and 5 bases from J, with 10 bases between. CDR3 sequence reads: CASSYSGGTETQYF. CDR3 nucleotides: TGTGCCAGCAGTTACTCAGGAGGGACCGAGACCCAGTACTTC.

The J gene is TRBJ1-1, the V gene TRBV12-5; TRBD1 matches at 9 bases. The CDR3 has 17 residues. Germline loops: CDR1 LGHNT, CDR2 FRNRAP. With 4 bases clipped from V and 0 bases from J, the junction kept 9 bases outside the gene matches. This chain's CDR3 is CASGSRTGEGVNTEAFF. The CDR3 DNA reads TGTGCTAGTGGTTCCCGGACAGGGGAGGGGGTGAACACTGAAGCTTTCTTT.

The DNA for the CDR3 is TGTGCCAGCAGTTACTCCGGGACAGGGCCATACGAGCAGTACGTC. This codes for CASSYSGTGPYEQYV. This chain joins TRBV6-6 and TRBJ2-7; 9 bases are a match to TRBD1. This CDR3 is 15 amino acids long. The V gene's germline CDR1 is MNHNY and CDR2 SVGAGI (reference sequence). With V trimmed by 0 bases and J by 4 bases, 4 bases remained unmatched.

V and J are TRBV7-3 and TRBJ2-3; 7 nucleotides agree with TRBD2. The CDR3 loop spans 15 amino acids. V shed 5 bases and J 5 bases; nucleotides not matched to a gene: 10. Germline lookup yields CDR1 SGHTA and CDR2 FQGTGA. CDR3 protein: CASSPGSGVRDTQYF. The CDR3 nucleotides read TGTGCCAGCAGCCCCGGGAGCGGGGTTCGAGATACGCAGTATTTT.

The chain carries TRBV29-1 and TRBJ1-4, with D possibly being TRBD1 (5 bases). CDR1 is SQVTM and CDR2 is ANQGSEA in the germline V gene. V lost 4 bases to trimming and J lost 3 bases, with 12 bases between them. This CDR3 spans 14 amino acids. The CDR3 bases are TGCAGCGTTGGCGAAGGGGTGGCTAATGAAAAACTGTTTTTT. As protein: CSVGEGVANEKLFF. The full variable domain, with the rest looked up from reference TRBV29-1 and TRBJ1-4, is SAVISQKPSRDICQRGTSLTIQCQVDSQVTMMFWYRQQPGQSLTLIATANQGSEATYESGFVIDKFPISRPNLTFSTLTVSNMSPEDSSIYLCSVGEGVANEKLFFGSGTQLSVL.